The T cell receptor beta chain described here comes from a study of blood T cell repertoires in COVID-19 (dated by TCRdb to the early 2020s). Background for the entire study: Samples covering the acute and convalescent phases of COVID-19 were provided by collaborators in the United States, Italy and Spain. Samples were obtained from the ongoing ImmuneRACE study (first 160 participants) and from approximately 1,200 subjects provided by 6 global collaborators. The material from the prospective study consisted of cDNA or gDNA derived from T cells, B-cell-depleted T cells, or PBMCs. The repertoires were released in a freely available public database meant as a resource for research on the immune response to SARS-CoV-2. Sample metadata almost always included a de-identified subject ID, COVID-19 status, age in years and sex. Subjects who had been exposed to COVID-19, were actively infected with it, or had recovered from it provided the deeply sampled blood TCRbeta repertoires that made up the dataset. Where HLA class I and class II types were available, the types were taken from metadata supplied by the sample provider, not from assay-based typing.

The germline V gene (reference sequence) specifies LNHDA as CDR1 and SQIVND as CDR2. The CDR3, from cysteine to phenylalanine, totals 15 residues. Only the CDR3 region is kept as DNA, spanning 45 bases read in frame from base 1. V is clipped by 3 bases and J by 3 bases, and the sequence between their germline boundaries is 14 bases long. The immunoSEQ Assay, a bias-controlled multiplex PCR, was used to amplify TCRbeta CDR3 regions from genomic DNA. On the authors' methods: Nucleated cell counts per sample were estimated from amplification of reference gene primers within the assay. To quantify the absolute abundance of each unique TCRbeta CDR3 rearrangement, sequence reads were collapsed and filtered. For each sample, productive Simpson clonality was calculated as the square root of Simpson's diversity index over productive rearrangements. TCRdb stores this immuneACCESS table with in-frame sequences only. Part of the clones is absent; in the studies checked, under half of the shortfall reflects unresolved V genes, and no reason is known for the rest. The D gene and trimming were derived from the DNA, and the V and J assignments and clone size from that table. In all, the sample holds roughly 68,000 clones, and around 89% of those were seen once. The top ten clones comprise roughly a tenth of the sample.

What the work shows at the level of the full study, not this receptor alone: The quantity of clinical and demographic metadata differed by source and by participant and was supplied without curation.

About this clone: Its antigen remains unidentified. One base away there is no much larger clone; base qualities are not given.

Participants in the prospective study were enrolled through a virtual design, were aged roughly 18 to 100 years, and lived in approximately 24 United States geographic areas. Cohort assignment in the prospective study relied on participant-reported clinical history from a screening survey and a study questionnaire. Recovered participants in ImmuneRACE Cohort 3 were defined as having two consecutive negative NP/OP PCR tests, clearance from a healthcare professional, or resolution of symptoms. Mobile phlebotomists in the prospective study collected whole blood, serum and a nasopharyngeal or oropharyngeal swab from every participant. Participants in the prospective study had the option to provide additional blood draws and questionnaires over a roughly two-month period. Before DNA extraction, prospective study blood samples were shipped either frozen or at room temperature.

The sample taken for sequencing was PBMCs or T cells enriched from blood (not recorded which). Recombination linked TRBV19 to TRBJ1-1; the D gene identity is not certain. The TCR comes from a woman aged 40 to 49 who had recovered from COVID-19. The DNA reads as follows: TGTGCCAGTAGTATTGCTGACTGGGGAGACACTGAAGCTTTCTTT. It is translated as CASSIADWGDTEAFF.